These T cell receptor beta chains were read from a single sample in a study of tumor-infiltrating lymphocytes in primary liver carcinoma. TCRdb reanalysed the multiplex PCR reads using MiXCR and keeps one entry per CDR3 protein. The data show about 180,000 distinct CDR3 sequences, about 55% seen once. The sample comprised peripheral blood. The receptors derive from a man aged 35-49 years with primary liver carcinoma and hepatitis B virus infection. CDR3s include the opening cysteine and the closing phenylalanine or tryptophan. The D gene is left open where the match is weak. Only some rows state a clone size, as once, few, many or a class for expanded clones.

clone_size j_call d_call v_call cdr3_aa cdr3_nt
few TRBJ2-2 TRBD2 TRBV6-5 CASSPSSGSTGGELFF TGTGCCAGCAGCCCCTCTAGCGGGAGTACGGGCGGGGAGCTGTTTTTT
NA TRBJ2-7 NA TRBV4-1 CTSRPGTSSYEQYF TGCACCAGCAGACCGGGGACGAGCTCCTACGAGCAGTACTTC
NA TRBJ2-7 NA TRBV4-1 CASSLQAGCYEQYF TGCGCCAGCAGTCTCCAGGCAGGGTGCTACGAGCAGTACTTC
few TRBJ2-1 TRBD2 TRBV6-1 CASREGLASAEQFF TGTGCCAGCAGGGAGGGACTAGCATCCGCTGAGCAGTTCTTC
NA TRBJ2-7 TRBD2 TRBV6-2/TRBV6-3 CASGLAGGREQYF TGTGCCAGTGGACTAGCGGGAGGGCGCGAGCAGTACTTC
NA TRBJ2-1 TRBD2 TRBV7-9 CASSLDGATSRIYNEQFF TGTGCCAGCAGCTTAGATGGGGCGACTAGCAGGATTTACAATGAGCAGTTCTTC
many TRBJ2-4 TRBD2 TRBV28 CASSFRLAGLAKNIQYF TGTGCCAGCAGTTTCCGACTAGCGGGGTTAGCCAAAAACATTCAGTACTTC
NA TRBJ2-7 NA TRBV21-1 CARRPLALFYEQYF TGTGCCCGCAGACCTCTAGCACTATTCTACGAGCAGTACTTC
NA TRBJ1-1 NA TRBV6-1 CASKTGGPNTEALF TGTGCCAGCAAGACAGGAGGTCCGAACACTGAAGCTCTCTTT
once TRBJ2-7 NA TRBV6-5 CASSCRDIGRRGNEHYF TGTGCCAGCAGTTGCCGGGACATCGGTAGGCGAGGGAATGAGCATTACTTC
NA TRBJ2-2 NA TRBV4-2 CASSGDRGTGELFF TGTGCCAGCAGCGGGGATAGGGGCACCGGGGAGCTGTTTTTT
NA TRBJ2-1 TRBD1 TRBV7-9 CASSLPGQAYNEQFF TGTGCCAGCAGCTTACCGGGACAGGCATACAATGAGCAGTTCTTC
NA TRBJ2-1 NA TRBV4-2 CASSPRSTSSYNEQFF TGTGCCAGCAGCCCCCGCTCGACTAGCTCCTACAATGAGCAGTTCTTC
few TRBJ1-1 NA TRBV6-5 CASTLGGGGGTEAFF TGTGCCAGCACTTTAGGAGGGGGTGGGGGCACTGAAGCTTTCTTT
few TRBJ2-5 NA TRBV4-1 CASSAEGGSASNQETQYF TGCGCCAGCTCCGCGGAGGGGGGGTCTGCCTCGAATCAAGAGACCCAGTACTTC
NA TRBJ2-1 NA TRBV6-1 CASNRDKGPYNEQFF TGTGCCAGCAACCGGGACAAAGGGCCTTACAATGAGCAGTTCTTC
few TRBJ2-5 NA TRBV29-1 CSVEEITGETQYF TGCAGCGTTGAAGAGATTACGGGAGAGACCCAGTACTTC
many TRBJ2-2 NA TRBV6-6 CASRGGGELFF TGTGCCAGCCGGGGCGGCGGGGAGCTGTTTTTT
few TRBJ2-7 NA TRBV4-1 CASSQDNGPYEQYF TGCGCCAGCAGCCAAGATAACGGCCCCTACGAGCAGTACTTC
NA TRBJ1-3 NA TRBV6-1 CASIATGGGNIIYF TGTGCCAGCATTGCGACAGGCGGAGGAAACATCATATATTTT
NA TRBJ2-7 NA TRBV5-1 CASSIDTEQYF TGCGCCAGCAGCATAGACACCGAGCAGTACTTC
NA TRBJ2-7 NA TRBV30 CAWSGGMRMDEQYF TGTGCCTGGAGTGGAGGAATGCGGATGGACGAGCAGTACTTC